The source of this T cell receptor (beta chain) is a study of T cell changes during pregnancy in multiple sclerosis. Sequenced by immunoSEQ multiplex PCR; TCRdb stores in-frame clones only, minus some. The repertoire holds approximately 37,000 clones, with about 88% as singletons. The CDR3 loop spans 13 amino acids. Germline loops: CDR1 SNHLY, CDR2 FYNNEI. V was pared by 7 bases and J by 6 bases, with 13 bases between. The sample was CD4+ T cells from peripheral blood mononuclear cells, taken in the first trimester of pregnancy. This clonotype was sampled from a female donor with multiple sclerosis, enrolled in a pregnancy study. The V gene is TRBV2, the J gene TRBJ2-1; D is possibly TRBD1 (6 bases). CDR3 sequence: CASIRGLVNEQFF. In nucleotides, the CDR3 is TGTGCCAGCATCAGGGGCCTTGTCAATGAGCAGTTCTTC. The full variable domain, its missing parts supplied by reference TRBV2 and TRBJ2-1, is EPEVTQTPSHQVTQMGQEVILRCVPISNHLYFYWYRQILGQKVEFLVSFYNNEISEKSEIFDDQFSVERPDGSNFTLKIRSTKLEDSAMYFCASIRGLVNEQFFGPGTRLTVL.